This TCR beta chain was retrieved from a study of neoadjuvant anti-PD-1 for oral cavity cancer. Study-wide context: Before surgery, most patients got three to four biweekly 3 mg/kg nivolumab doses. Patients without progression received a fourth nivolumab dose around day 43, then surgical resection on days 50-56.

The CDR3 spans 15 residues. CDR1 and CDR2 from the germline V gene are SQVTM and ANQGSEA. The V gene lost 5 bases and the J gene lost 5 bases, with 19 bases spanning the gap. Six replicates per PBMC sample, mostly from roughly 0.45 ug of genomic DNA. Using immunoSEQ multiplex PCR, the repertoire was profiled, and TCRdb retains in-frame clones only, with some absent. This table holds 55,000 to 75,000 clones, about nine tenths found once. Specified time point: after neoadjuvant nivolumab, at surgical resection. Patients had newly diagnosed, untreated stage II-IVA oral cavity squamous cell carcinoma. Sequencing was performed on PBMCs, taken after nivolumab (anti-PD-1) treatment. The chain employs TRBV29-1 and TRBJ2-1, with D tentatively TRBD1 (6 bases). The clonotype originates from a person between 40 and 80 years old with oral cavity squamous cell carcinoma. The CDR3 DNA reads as TGCAGCGTTCAGGGGATCCCGACGGAAGACAATGAGCAGTTCTTC. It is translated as CSVQGIPTEDNEQFF.